These 8 T cell receptor beta chains were all obtained from the same sample, sequenced in a study of T cell changes during pregnancy in multiple sclerosis. TCRdb keeps only in-frame clones here, not all; method: immunoSEQ multiplex PCR. The sample holds over 10,000 clones; about nine tenths are singletons and the top ten take about 7.7%. Source: CD8+ T cells from peripheral blood mononuclear cells, taken in the second trimester of pregnancy. These receptors were taken from a female donor in good health, enrolled as a control in a pregnancy study.

The V gene is TRBV29-1, the J gene TRBJ2-3; the match to TRBD2 covers 11 bases. Germline CDR1 reads SQVTM; CDR2 reads ANQGSEA. The V gene end was trimmed by 1 base and the J gene end by 6 bases; junction bases not matched to a gene: 6. This CDR3 comprises 15 residues. The CDR3 here is CSVEGTSGGGDTQYF. The CDR3 DNA sequence: TGCAGCGTTGAAGGCACTAGCGGGGGAGGGGATACGCAGTATTTT.

This chain joins TRBV7-9 and TRBJ2-5; a possible D gene is TRBD2 (6 bases). Trimming took off 1 base at V and 14 bases at J, with 8 bases between the two ends. The CDR3 is made up of 10 amino acids. Germline CDR1 SEHNR, CDR2 FQNEAQ (reference sequence). This CDR3 is CASSLGGLYF. The CDR3 DNA reads as TGTGCCAGCAGCTTAGGGGGACTTTACTTC.

The chain has TRBV4-3 and TRBJ2-1, with 8 nucleotides matching TRBD2. Germline V gene data show CDR1 as LGHNA and CDR2 as YSLEER. The trim removed 1 base at V and 2 bases at J, leaving 13 bases unmatched. The CDR3 runs to 19 residues. The CDR3 nucleotides read TGCGCCAGCAGCCAAGCCTCGAGGAGCGGGAGCTTTGCCTACAATGAGCAGTTCTTC. Translating it yields CASSQASRSGSFAYNEQFF.

This chain uses TRBV11-2 with TRBJ2-3; 7 nucleotides align to TRBD1. From germline, CDR1 is SGHAT and CDR2 FQNNGV. The CDR3 is 15 residues long. V was clipped by 1 base and J by 3 bases; unmatched bases: 4. This chain's CDR3 is CASSLGQGDTDTQYF. The CDR3 DNA reads as TGTGCCAGCAGCTTAGGTCAGGGGGATACAGATACGCAGTATTTT.

With respect to this clone: One junction end does not reproduce the germline sequence, and a read error may be involved. V and J are TRBV11-3 and TRBJ2-7, with TRBD1 matching 7 bases. Germline V gene lookup returns CDR1 SGHNT and CDR2 YENEEA. The length of the CDR3 is 14 residues. CDR3 region: CASSLQGQSYEQCF. In DNA form, the CDR3 reads TGTGCCAGCAGCTTACAGGGACAGTCCTACGAGCAGTGCTTC.

The chain uses TRBV2 and TRBJ1-1; no definite D call. Germline CDR1 reads SNHLY; CDR2 reads FYNNEI. The CDR3 is 11 amino acids. Trimming removed 10 bases at V and 8 bases at J, with 14 bases between. The CDR3 DNA reads as TGTGCCACCACGGCCGGGTCCGAAGCTTTCTTT. As protein: CATTAGSEAFF.

This rearrangement joins TRBV11-2 to TRBJ1-5; D possibly corresponds to TRBD1 (5 bases). Germline CDR1 reads SGHAT; CDR2 reads FQNNGV. This CDR3 is 15 amino acids long. Trimming took 0 bases from V and 6 from J, leaving 12 bases between them. As DNA, the CDR3 is TGTGCCAGCAGCTTAGACCAGACAGCGAGTCAGCCCCAGCATTTT. Translated, it gives CASSLDQTASQPQHF.

The CDR3 bases are TGTGCCAGCAGCGCCCTAGGGGGCCCCAATCAGCCCCAGCATTTT. It specifies CASSALGGPNQPQHF. V usage is TRBV28 and J usage is TRBJ1-5; 7 bases are a match to TRBD1. V lost 6 bases and J lost 3; bases outside the gene matches: 8. This CDR3 spans 15 amino acids. Germline CDR1 reads MDHEN; CDR2 reads SYDVKM.